This TCR beta chain is drawn from a study of breast tumors, draining lymph nodes, adjacent tissues (dated by TCRdb to about 2016). Regarding the research as a whole: Breast cancer patients provided tumor, adjacent nontumor tissue and axillary lymph nodes, and the study compared the TCR beta repertoires across these three sources. In human breast cancer, the study set out to assess how tumor, surrounding tissue and draining lymph node repertoires relate to one another and whether T cells might be exchanged between them.

The data were produced on an Illumina HiSeq 2000. TCR beta chain libraries were generated by multiplex PCR amplification. The amplified TCR beta chain products were analyzed by high-throughput sequencing. TCRdb cleaned the public reads at Q25 with fastp, built clones with MiXCR and kept in-frame beta chains. Identical CDR3 protein sequences are pooled into one entry, listed with their most common genes and DNA. Within this sample are some 170,000 distinct CDR3 sequences, with about 34% of them counted one time only. The top ten hold about 3.8% of the sample. Lymph node samples were obtained from the axillary draining lymph nodes of breast cancer patients. What the authors observed across the whole study: T-cell repertoire diversity in tumors was found to be lower than in lymph nodes but higher than in nontumor tissue, and preferential V and J gene usage was observed. In luminal-like breast cancer, tumor and nontumor tissue repertoires resembled each other significantly more than in basal-like breast cancer. The data were considered consistent with most tumor T cells being derived from the lymph node and subsequently expanding within tumor tissue. The conclusion that tumor T cells originate in lymph nodes was framed as consistent with a hypothesis rather than directly demonstrated.

The germline V gene encodes CDR1 KGHDR and CDR2 SFDVKD. From the cysteine up to the phenylalanine, the CDR3 has a length of 14 residues. The DNA shown is the 42-base CDR3, in frame from base 1. V is reduced by 4 bases and J by 1 base, leaving a spacing of 7 bases between them. Many counts were recorded for this clonotype. Its specific antigen is unknown. Qualities for individual bases were not recorded, and no much larger clone is one base off. This TCR was recovered from a female donor with breast cancer. Some clones in this sample may be carry-over from other donors' samples. The sequencing sample was made of axillary lymph node tissue. The chain was built from TRBV24-1 and TRBJ1-5; the D gene remains uncertain. The DNA sequence is as follows: TGTGCCACCAGTGACCGCACCAGCAATCAGCCCCAGCATTTT. Its protein product is CATSDRTSNQPQHF.